One and the same sample provided the 23 T cell receptor beta chains below, sequenced in a study of shared clonotypes between healthy human individuals. Method: immunoSEQ multiplex PCR; TCRdb's copy keeps in-frame clones and lacks some. This sample has nearly 2 million clones, with about 94% found just once. CD8 cells regarded as naive lacked CD45RO, were positively chosen for CCR7, and omitted terminally differentiated effector memory CD45RA+ cells. The specimen sequenced was naive CD8+ T cells sorted from blood. Receptor source: a man aged 18 to 30 in good health.

The chain recombines TRBV5-1 with TRBJ2-1; a possible D gene is TRBD2 (6 bases). Germline values: CDR1 SGHRS, CDR2 YFSETQ. With 3 bases removed from V and 5 bases from J, the gap between germline ends came to 12 bases. The CDR3 sequence is 14 residues long. CDR3 DNA sequence: TGCGCCAGCAGCTCCGGGACGGGGGACAATGAGCAGTTCTTC. Its protein product is CASSSGTGDNEQFF.

The chain joins TRBV6-5 to TRBJ1-5, with D maybe TRBD1 (6 bases). Germline lookup yields CDR1 MNHEY and CDR2 SVGAGI. Trimming removed 0 bases from V and 1 base from J, with 10 bases in between. This CDR3 region has 16 residues. The CDR3 DNA is TGTGCCAGCAGTTACTCCGCCGACAGGAGCAATCAGCCCCAGCATTTT. Translating it yields CASSYSADRSNQPQHF.

The chain recombines TRBV7-3 with TRBJ2-3, with unresolved D. V was trimmed by 5 bases and J by 3 bases, leaving 9 bases between them. Germline-derived CDR1 and CDR2 are SGHTA and FQGTGA. The CDR3 contains 13 residues. The CDR3 region is CASSLTHTDTQYF. CDR3 DNA sequence: TGTGCCAGCAGCCTCACACATACAGATACGCAGTATTTT.

This sequence joins TRBV6-5 and TRBJ2-1, with 7 bases identical to TRBD2. CDR1 and CDR2 from the germline V gene are MNHEY and SVGAGI. Losses at the gene ends were 0 bases for V and 8 bases for J; bases not matched to a gene: 4. CDR3 length: 14 amino acids. The CDR3 is CASSYSRELYEQFF. The DNA of the CDR3 is TGTGCCAGCAGTTACTCGCGGGAGCTCTATGAGCAGTTCTTC.

The V call is TRBV6-5, the J call TRBJ1-4, with 10 nucleotides matching TRBD1. The CDR3 runs to 14 residues. The ends lost 5 bases at V and 6 bases at J; junction bases unmatched: 3. The V gene's germline CDR1 is MNHEY and CDR2 SVGAGI. In nucleotides, the CDR3 is TGTGCCAGCAGTCCGGGACAGGGGTATGAAAAACTGTTTTTT. Protein product: CASSPGQGYEKLFF.

This chain uses TRBV7-2 with TRBJ2-7; possible D gene TRBD2, 7 bases. V lost 1 base, J lost 5 bases, and 18 bases lay in between. Germline CDR1 and CDR2: SGHTA and FQGNSA. The CDR3 extends over 16 amino acids. The CDR3 sequence is CASSLGHGGLTNEQYF. The DNA of the CDR3 is TGTGCCAGCAGCTTAGGACACGGGGGGCTTACGAACGAGCAGTACTTC.

The chain carries TRBV29-1 and TRBJ2-7; D may match TRBD1 or TRBD2 (5 bases each). The V end lost 4 bases, the J end lost 0 bases, and 7 bases lay between the germline ends. The CDR3 is 12 residues long. Germline V CDR1 and CDR2: SQVTM, ANQGSEA. CDR3 region: CSVGDRSYEQYF. The CDR3 DNA sequence: TGCAGCGTTGGGGACCGCTCCTACGAGCAGTACTTC.

Concerning this clone itself: Germline is not matched at one junction end, which may reflect a read error. The rearrangement links TRBV5-8 to TRBJ1-2, with 7 bases fitting TRBD1. CDR1 SGHTS and CDR2 YDEGEE come from the germline V gene. The CDR3 has 16 amino acids. This CDR3 reads CASSQDYGQDGYGHTF. The CDR3 nucleotides read TGCGCCAGCAGCCAAGATTACGGACAGGATGGATATGGCCACACCTTC.

The chain employs TRBV11-2 and TRBJ2-7; 7 positions match TRBD2. Per the germline V gene, CDR1 is SGHAT and CDR2 is FQNNGV. J gave up 6 bases and V 5 bases, and 10 bases lay outside the gene matches. This CDR3 is built from 14 residues. The CDR3 nucleotides are TGTGCCAGCAGCGCAGGCGGGACTACCTCCGAGCAGTACTTC. Translated, it gives CASSAGGTTSEQYF. The full variable domain, in which reference TRBV11-2 and TRBJ2-7 provide the parts outside the CDR3, is EAGVAQSPRYKIIEKRQSVAFWCNPISGHATLYWYQQILGQGPKLLIQFQNNGVVDDSQLPKDRFSAERLKGVDSTLKIQPAKLEDSAVYLCASSAGGTTSEQYFGPGTRLTVT.

This clone was seen a single time. This chain connects TRBV6-5 to TRBJ2-7; the D gene is possibly TRBD2 (5 bases). The CDR3 has 14 residues. Germline V gene sequence: CDR1 MNHEY, CDR2 SVGAGI. V lost 5 bases, J lost 7 bases, and 18 bases lay in between. This chain's CDR3 is CASSTRGALGEQYF. The CDR3 nucleotides are TGTGCCAGCAGTACCCGGGGAGCCCTGGGGGAGCAGTACTTC.

The CDR3 region has the DNA TGTGCCAGCAGCGTAGCCGGGACTTATATGGGTAGCTACACCTTC. Protein product: CASSVAGTYMGSYTF. V and J are TRBV9 and TRBJ1-2, with D possibly TRBD1 on 5 matching bases. The ends were cut back, 0 bases at V and 9 bases at J, with 18 bases in the middle. Germline CDR1 is SGDLS and CDR2 is YYNGEE. This CDR3 comprises 15 residues.

This chain uses TRBV19 with TRBJ2-5; TRBD2 matches 9 bases. V shed 5 bases and J 10 bases; nucleotides not matched to a gene: 17. Germline loops: CDR1 LNHDA, CDR2 SQIVND (reference sequence). The CDR3 loop spans 16 amino acids. The CDR3 DNA sequence: TGTGCCAGTAGTTTCTTCGGCGGGGGGGCCCCCGGGGGCCAGTACTTC. It encodes CASSFFGGGAPGGQYF. Complete variable domain (other parts from reference TRBV19 and TRBJ2-5): DGGITQSPKYLFRKEGQNVTLSCEQNLNHDAMYWYRQDPGQGLRLIYYSQIVNDFQKGDIAEGYSVSREKKESFPLTVTSAQKNPTAFYLCASSFFGGGAPGGQYFGPGTRLLVL.

The CDR3 sequence: CASSPSAGARGYGYTF. In DNA, the CDR3 is TGTGCCAGCAGTCCTTCCGCCGGGGCGAGAGGCTATGGCTACACCTTC. V and J are TRBV27 and TRBJ1-2, with TRBD1 as a possible D gene (5 bases). Germline CDR1 reads MNHEY; CDR2 reads SMNVEV (reference sequence). This CDR3 has 16 residues. V was trimmed by 5 bases and J by 4 bases, leaving 20 bases between them.

This clone was detected once. V is TRBV4-1 and J is TRBJ1-4, with D maybe TRBD1 (6 bases). From germline, CDR1 is MGHRA and CDR2 YSYEKL. CDR3 length: 15 residues. Deletions cut 3 bases from V and 8 bases from J, with 16 bases between. CDR3 DNA sequence: TGCGCCAGCAGCCAGAAGTGGGGGGCTCGGGAAAAACTGTTTTTT. It encodes CASSQKWGAREKLFF.

The V call is TRBV19, the J call TRBJ1-2, with no clear D. Trimming cost V 5 bases and J 8 bases, with 15 bases left between them. CDR1 LNHDA and CDR2 SQIVND come from the germline V gene (reference sequence). This CDR3 contains 13 residues. CDR3 protein: CASSLGKVNGYTF. The CDR3 nucleotides are TGTGCCAGTAGTTTAGGGAAAGTAAACGGCTACACCTTC.

The V call is TRBV25-1, the J call TRBJ2-1, with 8 bases fitting TRBD2. Looked up from germline, CDR1 is MGHDK and CDR2 is SYGVNS. This CDR3 has 15 amino acids. The V and J ends lost 2 bases and 7 bases, in that order; junction bases with no gene match: 7. The CDR3 nucleotides read TGTGCCAGCAGTGAAATAGCGGGACACAGGAATGAGCAGTTCTTC. Encoded protein: CASSEIAGHRNEQFF.

The CDR3 sequence is CASSLGSWTEAFF. In nucleotides, the CDR3 is TGTGCCAGCAGCCTAGGCAGTTGGACTGAAGCTTTCTTT. The V call is TRBV11-2, the J call TRBJ1-1; D unclear. The CDR3 covers 13 residues. CDR1 SGHAT and CDR2 FQNNGV come from the germline V gene. With 5 bases removed from V and 5 bases from J, the gap between germline ends came to 12 bases. Drawing the rest from reference TRBV11-2 and TRBJ1-1, the complete variable domain is EAGVAQSPRYKIIEKRQSVAFWCNPISGHATLYWYQQILGQGPKLLIQFQNNGVVDDSQLPKDRFSAERLKGVDSTLKIQPAKLEDSAVYLCASSLGSWTEAFFGQGTRLTVV.

In regard to this clone: Other nucleotide sequences from this sample produce the same CDR3. The chain combines TRBV9 with TRBJ1-3; D is uncertain. CDR1 is SGDLS, CDR2 YYNGEE, per germline. The CDR3 sequence is 11 residues long. V was pared by 3 bases and J by 8 bases, with 6 bases between. The CDR3 region has the DNA TGTGCCAGCAGCGGGGGTGACACCATATATTTT. Protein sequence: CASSGGDTIYF.

The chain joins TRBV7-9 to TRBJ1-1; 7 bases match TRBD1. CDR1 and CDR2 (germline): SEHNR, FQNEAQ (reference sequence). This CDR3 has 14 amino acids. The V segment lost 1 base and the J segment 3 bases; nucleotides outside the gene matches: 2. In nucleotides, the CDR3 is TGTGCCAGCAGCTTAGTTAGGGGGCACACTGAAGCTTTCTTT. Translating it yields CASSLVRGHTEAFF.

In its sample, this clone was seen once. This chain links TRBV7-9 with TRBJ1-1; 8 bases map to TRBD1. The CDR3 spans 14 residues. V lost 5 bases to trimming and J lost 8 bases; unmatched junction nucleotides: 10. Germline assignment: CDR1 SEHNR and CDR2 FQNEAQ (reference sequence). CDR3 in DNA: TGTGCCAGCAGCCCCGGACAGGGCGTATCCGAAGCTTTCTTT. This translates into CASSPGQGVSEAFF.

This rearrangement joins TRBV7-9 to TRBJ1-1, with a tentative D call TRBD1 (6 bases). The CDR3 runs 14 residues. The germline V and J ends were trimmed by 5 bases and 1 base, with 11 bases remaining between them. Germline V CDR1 and CDR2: SEHNR, FQNEAQ (reference sequence). CDR3 coding DNA: TGTGCCAGCAGCATAACAGGGCAGAACACTGAAGCTTTCTTT. This gives the protein CASSITGQNTEAFF. Filled out from reference TRBV7-9 and TRBJ1-1, the complete variable domain reads DTGVSQNPRHKITKRGQNVTFRCDPISEHNRLYWYRQTLGQGPEFLTYFQNEAQLEKSRLLSDRFSAERPKGSFSTLEIQRTEQGDSAMYLCASSITGQNTEAFFGQGTRLTVV.

This chain uses TRBV29-1 with TRBJ2-7; 12 bases line up with TRBD2. CDR3 size: 13 residues. Germline trimming cut 4 bases from V and 4 bases from J; bases unmatched to any gene: 2. Germline-derived CDR1 and CDR2 are SQVTM and ANQGSEA. The CDR3 nucleotides read TGCAGCGTTGGGACTAGCGGGGAATACGAGCAGTACTTC. Residues: CSVGTSGEYEQYF.

This chain connects TRBV21-1 to TRBJ2-7; TRBD1 was called by the table and not checked on the DNA. TRBV21-1 is a listed pseudogene. The CDR3 contains 16 residues. Written as DNA, the CDR3 is TGTGCCAGCAGCAAAGAGGACATCAGTAAGTTCTACGAGCAGTACTTC. This codes for CASSKEDISKFYEQYF.